This is a list of T cell receptor beta chains from one sample in a study of blood T cell repertoires in COVID-19. The repertoire was sequenced with immunoSEQ multiplex PCR; TCRdb's copy has only in-frame clones and lacks some. This table holds 250,000 to 350,000 clones, about 91% found once. Sequenced: peripheral blood. Every receptor here comes from a woman aged 55-69 years with acute or convalescent COVID-19. Each CDR3 is given with its conserved first and last residue. D genes are given only for firm matches. Only part of the rows carry a size: once, few, many, or a class if the clone is expanded.

CDR3 protein,CDR3 DNA,clone size,V gene,J gene,D gene
CASSFSAKGQVGNQPQHF,TGTGCCAGTAGTTTCTCCGCCAAGGGACAGGTGGGCAATCAGCCCCAGCATTTT,NA,TRBV19,TRBJ1-5,TRBD1
CASSLWRQGAISEQFF,TGTGCCAGCAGTTTATGGCGACAGGGGGCAATCAGTGAGCAGTTCTTC,NA,TRBV27,TRBJ2-1,TRBD1
CASSTASGANVLTF,TGTGCCAGCAGTACAGCCTCTGGGGCCAACGTCCTGACTTTC,once,TRBV6-2/TRBV6-3,TRBJ2-6,NA
CASSAAKGTEAFF,TGTGCCAGCAGTGCGGCGAAAGGCACTGAAGCTTTCTTT,NA,TRBV6-6,TRBJ1-1,NA
CASSTLGQPGAGYTF,TGTGCCAGTAGTACCCTGGGACAGCCTGGGGCTGGCTACACCTTC,NA,TRBV19,TRBJ1-2,TRBD1
CASSITGQGLETQYF,TGTGCCAGTAGTATTACGGGACAGGGGCTTGAGACCCAGTACTTC,NA,TRBV19,TRBJ2-5,TRBD1
CASSTGTVRVSPLHF,TGTGCCAGCTCAACCGGGACAGTACGAGTATCACCCCTCCACTTT,NA,TRBV18,TRBJ1-6,TRBD1
CSATEEAFF,TGCAGTGCTACGGAGGAAGCTTTCTTT,NA,TRBV20-1,TRBJ1-1,NA
CASSSGLRPTGREPQHF,TGTGCCAGCAGCTCTGGCCTACGTCCTACAGGGAGGGAGCCCCAGCATTTT,NA,TRBV7-2,TRBJ1-5,NA
CASSPPGTGDSEQYF,TGTGCCAGCTCACCACCCGGGACAGGGGACTCCGAGCAGTACTTC,NA,TRBV18,TRBJ2-7,TRBD1
CASSDRGGRFGEQFF,TGTGCCAGCAGCGACAGGGGGGGCAGATTCGGTGAGCAGTTCTTC,NA,TRBV6-2/TRBV6-3,TRBJ2-1,TRBD1
CSVEESGPGLADTGELFF,TGCAGCGTTGAAGAATCTGGGCCGGGACTAGCGGACACCGGGGAGCTGTTTTTT,NA,TRBV29-1,TRBJ2-2,TRBD2
CASARGQGTEAFF,TGTGCCAGCGCTAGGGGTCAGGGCACTGAAGCTTTCTTT,NA,TRBV6-5,TRBJ1-1,NA
CASSRGLAGTGSTGELFF,TGTGCCAGCAGTAGGGGACTAGCGGGAACGGGTAGCACCGGGGAGCTGTTTTTT,NA,TRBV27,TRBJ2-2,TRBD2
CASSLTGSGGPSSTDTQYF,TGTGCCAGCAGCTTAACCGGGTCGGGAGGGCCCTCTAGCACAGATACGCAGTATTTT,NA,TRBV7-3,TRBJ2-3,TRBD2
CASSLDTGVQETQYF,TGTGCCAGCAGCTTAGATACAGGGGTGCAAGAGACCCAGTACTTC,NA,TRBV11-3,TRBJ2-5,TRBD1
CASSPPGLAGLGQETQYF,TGTGCCAGCAGTCCCCCGGGACTAGCGGGACTGGGCCAAGAGACCCAGTACTTC,NA,TRBV28,TRBJ2-5,TRBD2
CASTQANEQFF,TGTGCCAGCACCCAGGCCAATGAGCAGTTCTTC,NA,TRBV6-5,TRBJ2-1,NA
CASSLGTDSYEQYF,TGTGCCAGCAGTTTAGGGACAGACTCCTACGAGCAGTACTTC,NA,TRBV27,TRBJ2-7,TRBD1
CASSLVTIANTGELFF,TGTGCCAGCAGCTTAGTGACAATCGCGAACACCGGGGAGCTGTTTTTT,NA,TRBV7-9,TRBJ2-2,NA
CASSEGQGHNSPLHF,TGTGCCAGCAGCGAGGGACAGGGCCATAATTCACCCCTCCACTTT,few,TRBV5-5,TRBJ1-6,TRBD1
CASSVDAFPSSSNYGYTF,TGTGCCAGCAGCGTTGACGCGTTTCCATCATCTTCTAACTATGGGTACACCTTC,NA,TRBV9,TRBJ1-2,NA
CASSPSGRGAFF,TGTGCCAGCAGTCCCTCGGGGAGGGGAGCTTTCTTT,NA,TRBV12-3/TRBV12-4,TRBJ1-1,NA
CASSVGDNEQFF,TGTGCCAGCAGCGTAGGAGACAATGAGCAGTTCTTC,NA,TRBV9,TRBJ2-1,NA
CASSPLGQGISYEQYF,TGTGCCAGCTCACCCCTCGGGCAGGGGATTTCCTACGAGCAGTACTTC,NA,TRBV18,TRBJ2-7,NA
CASSEAPGTDSLHF,TGTGCCAGCAGTGAAGCCCCGGGGACAGACTCCCTCCACTTT,NA,TRBV6-1,TRBJ1-6,TRBD1
CASSPRQGDNQPQHF,TGTGCCAGCTCACCGCGACAAGGGGACAATCAGCCCCAGCATTTT,NA,TRBV18,TRBJ1-5,NA
CASSQVGGADTQYF,TGTGCCAGCAGCCAAGTAGGGGGCGCGGATACGCAGTATTTT,NA,TRBV14,TRBJ2-3,TRBD1
CASSPPRTGKNYGYTF,TGTGCCAGCTCACCGCCCCGGACAGGGAAGAACTATGGCTACACCTTC,NA,TRBV18,TRBJ1-2,TRBD1
CATSKLQGGVVETQYF,TGTGCCACCAGCAAACTACAGGGGGGAGTAGTGGAGACCCAGTACTTC,NA,TRBV15,TRBJ2-5,TRBD1
CASSQIIGGRGYEQFF,TGTGCCAGCAGCCAAATTATAGGCGGGAGGGGCTATGAGCAGTTCTTC,NA,TRBV4-2,TRBJ2-1,TRBD2
CASSYRLTDISNTGELFF,TGTGCCAGCAGTTACCGCCTGACAGACATCTCGAACACCGGGGAGCTGTTTTTT,NA,TRBV6-2/TRBV6-3,TRBJ2-2,NA